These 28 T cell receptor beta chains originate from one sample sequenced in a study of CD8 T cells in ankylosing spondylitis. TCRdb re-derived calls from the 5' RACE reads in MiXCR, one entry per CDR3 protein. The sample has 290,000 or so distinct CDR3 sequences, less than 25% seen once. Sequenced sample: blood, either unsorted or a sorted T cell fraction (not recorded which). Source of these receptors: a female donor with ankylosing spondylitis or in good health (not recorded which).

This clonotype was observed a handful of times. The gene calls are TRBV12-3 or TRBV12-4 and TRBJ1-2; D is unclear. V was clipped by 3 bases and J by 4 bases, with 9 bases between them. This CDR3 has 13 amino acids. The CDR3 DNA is TGTGCCAGCAGTTTTCCAAACGTCTATGGCTACACCTTC. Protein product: CASSFPNVYGYTF.

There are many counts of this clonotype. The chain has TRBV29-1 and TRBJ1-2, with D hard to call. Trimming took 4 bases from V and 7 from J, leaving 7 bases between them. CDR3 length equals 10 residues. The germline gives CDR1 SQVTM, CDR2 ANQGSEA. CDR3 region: CSVVGPGYTF. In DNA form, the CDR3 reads TGCAGCGTTGTTGGTCCTGGCTACACCTTC.

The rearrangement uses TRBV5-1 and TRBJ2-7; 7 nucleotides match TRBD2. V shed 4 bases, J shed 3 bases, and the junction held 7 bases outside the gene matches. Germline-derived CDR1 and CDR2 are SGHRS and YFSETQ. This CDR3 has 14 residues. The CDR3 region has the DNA TGCGCCAGCAGCCCCCTTGGGGGGGGCTACGAGCAGTACTTC. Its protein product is CASSPLGGGYEQYF.

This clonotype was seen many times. Here the CDR3 reads CSVERSAEGYTF. CDR3 coding DNA: TGCAGCGTTGAGAGGAGCGCTGAAGGCTACACCTTC. This chain uses TRBV29-1 with TRBJ1-2; D call uncertain. V lost 3 bases and J lost 8, with 13 bases in between. The CDR3 totals 12 residues. Germline-derived CDR1 and CDR2 are SQVTM and ANQGSEA.

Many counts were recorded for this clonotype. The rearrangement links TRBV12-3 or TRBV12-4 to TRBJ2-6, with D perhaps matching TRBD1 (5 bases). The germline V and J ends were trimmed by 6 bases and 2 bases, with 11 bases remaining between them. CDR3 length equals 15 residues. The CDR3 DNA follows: TGTGCCAGCAGACCACCAGGGACTGGGGCCAACGTCCTGACTTTC. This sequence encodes CASRPPGTGANVLTF.

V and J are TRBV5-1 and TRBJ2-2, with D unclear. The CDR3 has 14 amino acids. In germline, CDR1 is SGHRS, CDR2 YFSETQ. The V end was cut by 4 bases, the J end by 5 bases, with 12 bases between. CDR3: CASSPDPLTGELFF. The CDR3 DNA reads TGCGCCAGCAGCCCGGACCCCTTAACCGGGGAGCTGTTTTTT. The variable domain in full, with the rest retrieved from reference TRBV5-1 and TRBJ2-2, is KAGVTQTPRYLIKTRGQQVTLSCSPISGHRSVSWYQQTPGQGLQFLFEYFSETQRNKGNFPGRFSGRQFSNSRSEMNVSTLELGDSALYLCASSPDPLTGELFFGEGSRLTVL.

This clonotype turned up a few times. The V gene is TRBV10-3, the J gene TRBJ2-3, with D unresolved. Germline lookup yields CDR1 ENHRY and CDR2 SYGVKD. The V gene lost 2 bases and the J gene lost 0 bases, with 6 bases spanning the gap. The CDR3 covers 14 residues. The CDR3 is CAISEGGSTDTQYF. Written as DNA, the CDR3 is TGTGCCATCAGTGAGGGCGGCAGCACAGATACGCAGTATTTT.

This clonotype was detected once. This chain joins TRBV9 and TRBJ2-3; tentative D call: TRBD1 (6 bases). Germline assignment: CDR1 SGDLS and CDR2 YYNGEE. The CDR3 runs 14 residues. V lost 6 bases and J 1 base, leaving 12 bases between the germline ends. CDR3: CASNNQGRTDTQYF. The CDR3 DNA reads TGTGCCAGCAACAACCAGGGGCGCACAGATACGCAGTATTTT.

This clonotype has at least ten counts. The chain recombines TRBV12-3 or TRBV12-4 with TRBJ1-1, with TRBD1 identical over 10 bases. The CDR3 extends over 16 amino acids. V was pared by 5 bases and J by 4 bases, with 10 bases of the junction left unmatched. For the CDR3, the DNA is TGTGCCAGCAGTGATCCGGGACAGGGGAGGGGCACTGAAGCTTTCTTT. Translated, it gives CASSDPGQGRGTEAFF.

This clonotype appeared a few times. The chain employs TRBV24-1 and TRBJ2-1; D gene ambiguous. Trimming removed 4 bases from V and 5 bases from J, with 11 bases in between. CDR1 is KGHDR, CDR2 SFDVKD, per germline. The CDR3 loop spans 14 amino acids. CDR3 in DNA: TGTGCCACCAGTGACCCAGGACCCCACAATGAGCAGTTCTTC. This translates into CATSDPGPHNEQFF.

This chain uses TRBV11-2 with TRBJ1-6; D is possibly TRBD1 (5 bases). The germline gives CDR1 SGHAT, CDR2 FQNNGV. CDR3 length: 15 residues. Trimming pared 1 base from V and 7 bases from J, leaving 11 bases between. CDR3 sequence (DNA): TGTGCCAGCAGCTTAGGCGGGGCCGGCAATTCACCCCTCCACTTT. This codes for CASSLGGAGNSPLHF.

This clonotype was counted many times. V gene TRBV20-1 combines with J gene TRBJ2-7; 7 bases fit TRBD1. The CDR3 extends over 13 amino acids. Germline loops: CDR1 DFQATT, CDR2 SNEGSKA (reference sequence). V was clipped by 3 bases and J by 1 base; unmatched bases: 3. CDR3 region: CSASMTGSYEQYF. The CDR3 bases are TGCAGTGCTAGCATGACAGGGTCCTACGAGCAGTACTTC.

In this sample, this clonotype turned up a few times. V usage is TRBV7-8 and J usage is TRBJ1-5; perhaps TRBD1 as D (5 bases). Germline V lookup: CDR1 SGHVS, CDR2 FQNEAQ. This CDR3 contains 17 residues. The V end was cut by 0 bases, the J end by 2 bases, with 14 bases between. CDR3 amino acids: CASSLAPTVLGNQPQHF. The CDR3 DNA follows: TGTGCCAGCAGCTTAGCGCCGACAGTTTTAGGCAATCAGCCCCAGCATTTT. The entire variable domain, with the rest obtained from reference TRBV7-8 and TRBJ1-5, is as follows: GAGVSQSPRYKVAKRGQDVALRCDPISGHVSLFWYQQALGQGPEFLTYFQNEAQLDKSGLPSDRFFAERPEGSVSTLKIQRTQQEDSAVYLCASSLAPTVLGNQPQHFGDGTRLSIL.

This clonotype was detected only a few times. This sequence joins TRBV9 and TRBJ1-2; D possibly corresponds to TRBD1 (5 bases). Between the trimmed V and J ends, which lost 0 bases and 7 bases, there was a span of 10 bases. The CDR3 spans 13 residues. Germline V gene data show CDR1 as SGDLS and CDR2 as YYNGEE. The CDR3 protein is CASSVEGASGYTF. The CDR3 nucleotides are TGTGCCAGCAGCGTAGAAGGGGCGAGTGGCTACACCTTC.

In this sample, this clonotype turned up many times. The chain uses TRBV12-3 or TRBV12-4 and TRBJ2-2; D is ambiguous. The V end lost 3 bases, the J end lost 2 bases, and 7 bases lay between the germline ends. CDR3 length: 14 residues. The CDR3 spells CASSFDGNTGELFF. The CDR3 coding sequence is TGTGCCAGCAGTTTCGACGGTAACACCGGGGAGCTGTTTTTT.

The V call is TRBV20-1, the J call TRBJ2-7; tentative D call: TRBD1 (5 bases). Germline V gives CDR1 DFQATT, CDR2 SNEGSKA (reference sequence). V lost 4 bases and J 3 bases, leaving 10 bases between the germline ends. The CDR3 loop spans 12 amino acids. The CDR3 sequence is CSATLQGYEQYF. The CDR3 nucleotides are TGCAGTGCTACCCTTCAGGGCTACGAGCAGTACTTC.

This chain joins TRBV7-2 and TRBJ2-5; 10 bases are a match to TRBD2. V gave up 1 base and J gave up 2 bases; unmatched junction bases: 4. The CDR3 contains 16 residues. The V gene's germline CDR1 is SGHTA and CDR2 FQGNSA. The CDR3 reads CASSLGPSGGQETQYF. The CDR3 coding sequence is TGTGCCAGCAGCTTAGGGCCTAGCGGGGGTCAAGAGACCCAGTACTTC.

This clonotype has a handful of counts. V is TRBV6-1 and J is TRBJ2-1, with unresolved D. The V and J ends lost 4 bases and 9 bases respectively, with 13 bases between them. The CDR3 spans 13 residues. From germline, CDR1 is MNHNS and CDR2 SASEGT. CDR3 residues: CASSGATLGEQFF. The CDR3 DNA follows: TGTGCCAGCAGTGGGGCAACTTTGGGTGAGCAGTTCTTC.

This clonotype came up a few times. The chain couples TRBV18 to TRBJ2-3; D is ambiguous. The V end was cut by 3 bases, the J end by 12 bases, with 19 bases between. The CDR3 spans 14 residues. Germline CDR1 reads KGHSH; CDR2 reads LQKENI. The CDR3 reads CASSPPLRTSTQYF. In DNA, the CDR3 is TGTGCCAGCTCACCGCCTCTCCGGACCTCGACCCAGTATTTT.

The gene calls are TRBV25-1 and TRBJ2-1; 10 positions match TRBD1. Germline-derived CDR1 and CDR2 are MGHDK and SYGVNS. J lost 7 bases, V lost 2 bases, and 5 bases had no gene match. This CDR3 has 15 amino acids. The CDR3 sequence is CASSEPGQGWNEQFF. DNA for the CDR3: TGTGCCAGCAGTGAACCGGGACAGGGGTGGAATGAGCAGTTCTTC. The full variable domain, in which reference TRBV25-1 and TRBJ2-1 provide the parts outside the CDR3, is EADIYQTPRYLVIGTGKKITLECSQTMGHDKMYWYQQDPGMELHLIHYSYGVNSTEKGDLSSESTVSRIRTEHFPLTLESARPSHTSQYLCASSEPGQGWNEQFFGPGTRLTVL.

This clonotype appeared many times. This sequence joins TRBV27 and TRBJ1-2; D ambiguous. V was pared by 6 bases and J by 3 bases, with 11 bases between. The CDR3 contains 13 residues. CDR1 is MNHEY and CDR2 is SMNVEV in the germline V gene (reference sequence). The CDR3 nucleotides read TGTGCCAGCAGCGAGGGTCGTGACTATGGCTACACCTTC. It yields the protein CASSEGRDYGYTF.

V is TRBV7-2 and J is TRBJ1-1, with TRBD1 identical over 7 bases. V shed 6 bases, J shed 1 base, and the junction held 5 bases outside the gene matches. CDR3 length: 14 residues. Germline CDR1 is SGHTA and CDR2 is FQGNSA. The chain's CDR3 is CASRPGTANTEAFF. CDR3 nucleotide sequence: TGTGCCAGCAGACCCGGGACAGCGAACACTGAAGCTTTCTTT.

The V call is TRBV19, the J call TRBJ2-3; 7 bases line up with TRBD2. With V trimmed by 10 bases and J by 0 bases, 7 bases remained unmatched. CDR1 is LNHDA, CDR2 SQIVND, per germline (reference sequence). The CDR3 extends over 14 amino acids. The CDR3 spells CATQLATSTDTQYF. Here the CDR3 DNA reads TGTGCCACCCAACTAGCGACTAGCACAGATACGCAGTATTTT.

CDR3: CASSNGQGGTEAFF. The CDR3 bases are TGCGCCAGCAGCAACGGACAGGGGGGCACTGAAGCTTTCTTT. This chain links TRBV4-3 with TRBJ1-1; the match to TRBD1 covers 10 bases. The CDR3 totals 14 residues. Germline V gene lookup returns CDR1 LGHNA and CDR2 YSLEER. With 5 bases clipped from V and 4 bases from J, the junction kept 4 bases outside the gene matches.

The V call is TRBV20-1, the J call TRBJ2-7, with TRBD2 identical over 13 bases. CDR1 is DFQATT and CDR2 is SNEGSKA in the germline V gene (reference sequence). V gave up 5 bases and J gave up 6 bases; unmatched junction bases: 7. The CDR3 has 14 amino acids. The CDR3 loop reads CSALRLAGGGEQYF. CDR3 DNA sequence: TGCAGTGCTTTGAGACTAGCGGGAGGAGGCGAGCAGTACTTC.

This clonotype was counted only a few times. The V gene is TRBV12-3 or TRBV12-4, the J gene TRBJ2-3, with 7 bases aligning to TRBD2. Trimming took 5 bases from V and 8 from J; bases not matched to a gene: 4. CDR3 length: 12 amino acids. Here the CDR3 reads CASSRSGITQYF. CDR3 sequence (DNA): TGTGCCAGCAGTCGCAGCGGGATTACGCAGTATTTT.

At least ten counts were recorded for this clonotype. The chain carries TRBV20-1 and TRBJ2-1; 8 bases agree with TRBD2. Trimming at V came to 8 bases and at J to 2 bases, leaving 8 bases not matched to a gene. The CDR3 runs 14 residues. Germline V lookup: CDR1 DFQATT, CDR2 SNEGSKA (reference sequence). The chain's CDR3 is CSSSGSGAYNEQFF. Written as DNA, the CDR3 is TGCAGTTCGAGCGGGAGCGGCGCCTACAATGAGCAGTTCTTC.

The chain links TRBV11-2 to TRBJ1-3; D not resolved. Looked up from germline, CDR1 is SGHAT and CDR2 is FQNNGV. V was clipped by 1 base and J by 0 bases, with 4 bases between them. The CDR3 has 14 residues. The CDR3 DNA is TGTGCCAGCAGCTTAGGTTACTCTGGAAACACCATATATTTT. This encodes CASSLGYSGNTIYF.